The following is a T cell receptor beta chain sequence with its context. Its matching antigen is unknown. This sample is part of a study of T-cell reconstitution after alpha-beta-depleted transplantation in children. During its preparation, the TCRbeta library received unique molecular identifiers. TCRdb ran MiXCR on the PCR reads and lists one entry per CDR3 protein. Among approximately 500,000 distinct CDR3 sequences listed, 8% to 11% were seen once. Germline V gene lookup returns CDR1 DFQATT and CDR2 SNEGSKA (reference sequence). The CDR3 covers 11 residues. V was trimmed by 1 base and J by 7 bases, leaving 8 bases between them. Findings and caveats of the study: In some patients, recipient T cells and intrathymic progenitors surviving conditioning explained high day-60 diversity. Expanded graft clones numbering several hundred reportedly gave rise to alpha-beta T cells about two months after transplant. When one year had passed after transplant, most T-cell counts and diversity came from newly produced T cells.

The source was PBMCs, collected before TCRalphabeta/CD19-depleted stem cell transplant. The receptor was isolated from a child aged 2-15 years with inherited bone marrow failure, due to receive a stem cell transplant. The chain links TRBV20-1 to TRBJ2-7; D gene uncertain. CDR3 DNA sequence: TGCAGTGCTAGAGGGCCCGGGGAGCAGTACTTC. Protein: CSARGPGEQYF.